Listed below are T cell receptor beta chains from one sample, sequenced in a study of T cell repertoires in cytomegalovirus infection. Via MiXCR, TCRdb re-called the reads, giving one row per CDR3 protein. This sample has a few hundred thousand distinct CDR3 sequences, with 40% found just once. These TCRs are of unknown antigen specificity. Source: cultured PBMCs, taken from culture after CMV antigen stimulation. All receptors come from a human donor in good health (CMV status not recorded). Some clones in this sample may be carry-over from other donors' samples. Each CDR3 is given with its conserved first and last residue. Fields, in order: V gene, D gene, clone size, J gene, CDR3 protein, CDR3 DNA. A D gene is named only where the DNA matches it firmly. A row's size may be missing; if present it is once, few, many or a size class.

v_gene: TRBV7-9; d_gene: .; abundance: .; j_gene: TRBJ2-7; CDR3aa: CASNLRTSYEQYF; CDR3nt: TGTGCCAGCAACTTAAGGACTTCTTACGAGCAGTACTTC
v_gene: TRBV7-2; d_gene: .; abundance: .; j_gene: TRBJ2-7; CDR3aa: CASSPYRGTYEQYF; CDR3nt: TGTGCCAGCAGCCCCTATCGGGGTACCTACGAGCAGTACTTC
v_gene: TRBV6-8; d_gene: .; abundance: .; j_gene: TRBJ2-3; CDR3aa: CASSRTKDTQYF; CDR3nt: TGTGCCAGCAGCCGGACGAAAGATACGCAGTATTTT
v_gene: TRBV7-2; d_gene: .; abundance: many; j_gene: TRBJ2-3; CDR3aa: CASSFSRAASTDTQYF; CDR3nt: TGTGCCAGCAGCTTCTCTAGGGCGGCCAGCACAGATACGCAGTATTTT
v_gene: TRBV6-1; d_gene: TRBD1; abundance: few; j_gene: TRBJ2-1; CDR3aa: CASTKGQGSYNEQFF; CDR3nt: TGTGCCAGCACCAAGGGACAGGGATCCTACAATGAGCAGTTCTTC
v_gene: TRBV7-9; d_gene: TRBD2; abundance: .; j_gene: TRBJ2-3; CDR3aa: CASSFPRRGGPDTQYF; CDR3nt: TGTGCCAGCAGCTTTCCCCGACGGGGGGGACCAGATACGCAGTATTTT
v_gene: TRBV7-8; d_gene: TRBD1; abundance: .; j_gene: TRBJ2-7; CDR3aa: CASSSGDSLYEQYF; CDR3nt: TGTGCCAGCAGCTCCGGGGACAGCCTTTACGAGCAGTACTTC
v_gene: TRBV7-2; d_gene: .; abundance: .; j_gene: TRBJ2-7; CDR3aa: CASSLFPTREPYEQYF; CDR3nt: TGTGCCAGCAGCTTGTTCCCAACTAGGGAACCCTACGAGCAGTACTTC
v_gene: TRBV20-1; d_gene: .; abundance: .; j_gene: TRBJ2-3; CDR3aa: CSARRGTDTQYF; CDR3nt: TGCAGTGCTCGGCGCGGTACAGATACGCAGTATTTT
v_gene: TRBV27; d_gene: .; abundance: .; j_gene: TRBJ2-1; CDR3aa: CASSLGLGRDPGSYNEQFF; CDR3nt: TGTGCCAGCAGTTTAGGCCTTGGGCGGGACCCTGGGTCCTACAATGAGCAGTTCTTC
v_gene: TRBV6-2/TRBV6-3; d_gene: .; abundance: .; j_gene: TRBJ1-2; CDR3aa: CASSYRVTVGYTF; CDR3nt: TGTGCCAGCAGTTATCGGGTTACCGTCGGCTACACCTTC
v_gene: TRBV18; d_gene: .; abundance: .; j_gene: TRBJ1-5; CDR3aa: CASSPPRGGSNQPQHF; CDR3nt: TGTGCCAGCTCACCACCGAGAGGGGGTTCGAATCAGCCCCAGCATTTT
v_gene: TRBV7-6; d_gene: TRBD1; abundance: .; j_gene: TRBJ1-1; CDR3aa: CASSPRTGLEAFF; CDR3nt: TGTGCCAGCAGCCCTAGGACAGGGCTCGAAGCTTTCTTT
v_gene: TRBV7-2; d_gene: .; abundance: many; j_gene: TRBJ1-5; CDR3aa: CASSHPPGGANQPQHF; CDR3nt: TGTGCCAGCAGCCACCCCCCGGGGGGGGCCAATCAGCCCCAGCATTTT
v_gene: TRBV11-1; d_gene: .; abundance: .; j_gene: TRBJ2-1; CDR3aa: CASSFRDRYSNEQFF; CDR3nt: TGTGCCAGCAGCTTTCGCGACAGGTATTCCAATGAGCAGTTCTTC
v_gene: TRBV5-5; d_gene: TRBD1; abundance: .; j_gene: TRBJ1-2; CDR3aa: CASSLGDRGREDGYTF; CDR3nt: TGTGCCAGCAGCTTGGGAGACAGGGGCCGGGAGGATGGCTACACCTTC
v_gene: TRBV11-2; d_gene: TRBD2; abundance: .; j_gene: TRBJ2-7; CDR3aa: CASSSRMRLAGGNEQYF; CDR3nt: TGTGCCAGCAGCTCCCGAATGAGGCTAGCGGGAGGCAACGAGCAGTACTTC
v_gene: TRBV7-2; d_gene: .; abundance: .; j_gene: TRBJ2-1; CDR3aa: CASSAQSSYNEQFF; CDR3nt: TGTGCCAGCAGCGCACAGAGCTCCTACAATGAGCAGTTCTTC
v_gene: TRBV27; d_gene: .; abundance: .; j_gene: TRBJ2-3; CDR3aa: CASSFSGVGADTQYF; CDR3nt: TGTGCCAGCAGCTTCTCAGGGGTTGGAGCAGATACGCAGTATTTT
v_gene: TRBV7-2; d_gene: TRBD1; abundance: many; j_gene: TRBJ2-1; CDR3aa: CASSSGGLVYNEQFF; CDR3nt: TGTGCCAGCAGCTCAGGGGGCTTAGTCTACAATGAGCAGTTCTTC
v_gene: TRBV7-2; d_gene: TRBD1; abundance: .; j_gene: TRBJ1-1; CDR3aa: CASSLGRGQGGNTEAFF; CDR3nt: TGTGCCAGCAGCTTAGGGAGAGGACAGGGGGGTAACACTGAAGCTTTCTTT
v_gene: TRBV4-3; d_gene: .; abundance: few; j_gene: TRBJ2-2; CDR3aa: CASSLSAGAGELFF; CDR3nt: TGCGCCAGCAGCCTAAGCGCAGGGGCCGGGGAGCTGTTTTTT
v_gene: TRBV6-1; d_gene: TRBD1; abundance: .; j_gene: TRBJ2-3; CDR3aa: CARVTGEGTDTQYF; CDR3nt: TGTGCCAGAGTAACAGGGGAAGGAACAGATACGCAGTATTTT
v_gene: TRBV4-1; d_gene: TRBD1; abundance: .; j_gene: TRBJ1-5; CDR3aa: CASSQALDREVPQHF; CDR3nt: TGCGCCAGCAGCCAAGCATTGGACAGGGAGGTACCCCAGCATTTT
v_gene: TRBV4-3; d_gene: .; abundance: .; j_gene: TRBJ2-1; CDR3aa: CASSQGGTGWVAEQFF; CDR3nt: TGCGCCAGCAGCCAAGGAGGTACCGGGTGGGTTGCCGAGCAGTTCTTC
v_gene: TRBV7-2; d_gene: .; abundance: few; j_gene: TRBJ2-1; CDR3aa: CASSLGTHNEQFF; CDR3nt: TGTGCCAGCAGCTTAGGGACACACAATGAGCAGTTCTTC
v_gene: TRBV20-1; d_gene: TRBD1; abundance: once; j_gene: TRBJ1-3; CDR3aa: CSAHRGTTGNTIYF; CDR3nt: TGCAGTGCTCACAGGGGAACCACTGGAAACACCATATATTTT
v_gene: TRBV7-9; d_gene: .; abundance: .; j_gene: TRBJ2-2; CDR3aa: CASSPRDPGELFF; CDR3nt: TGTGCCAGCAGCCCCCGGGATCCCGGGGAGCTGTTTTTT
v_gene: TRBV4-3; d_gene: .; abundance: few; j_gene: TRBJ2-3; CDR3aa: CASSQETARNTDTQYF; CDR3nt: TGCGCCAGCAGCCAAGAGACGGCTAGGAACACAGATACGCAGTATTTT
v_gene: TRBV6-2/TRBV6-3; d_gene: TRBD2; abundance: .; j_gene: TRBJ2-1; CDR3aa: CASSPGGLARMHNEQFF; CDR3nt: TGTGCCAGCAGCCCCGGCGGACTAGCGAGAATGCACAATGAGCAGTTCTTC
v_gene: TRBV7-2; d_gene: TRBD1; abundance: few; j_gene: TRBJ2-3; CDR3aa: CASLRGGGTDTQYF; CDR3nt: TGTGCCAGCCTCAGAGGGGGCGGCACAGATACGCAGTATTTT
v_gene: TRBV6-6; d_gene: .; abundance: few; j_gene: TRBJ2-7; CDR3aa: CASSYGLGALGLFEQYF; CDR3nt: TGTGCCAGCAGTTACGGGTTGGGGGCACTGGGCCTTTTCGAGCAGTACTTC
v_gene: TRBV6-5; d_gene: .; abundance: few; j_gene: TRBJ2-3; CDR3aa: CASLGSAPDPSTDTQYF; CDR3nt: TGTGCCAGCCTCGGGTCAGCTCCGGATCCGAGCACAGATACGCAGTATTTT
v_gene: TRBV6-6; d_gene: TRBD1; abundance: .; j_gene: TRBJ1-5; CDR3aa: CASSFFTGGSQPQHF; CDR3nt: TGTGCCAGCAGTTTTTTCACAGGGGGCTCTCAGCCCCAGCATTTT
v_gene: TRBV7-8; d_gene: .; abundance: .; j_gene: TRBJ1-1; CDR3aa: CASSPGLGQGGMNTEAFF; CDR3nt: TGTGCCAGCAGCCCCGGTCTGGGGCAGGGCGGTATGAACACTGAAGCTTTCTTT
v_gene: TRBV7-9; d_gene: TRBD1; abundance: .; j_gene: TRBJ1-1; CDR3aa: CASSERGPAFF; CDR3nt: TGTGCCAGCAGCGAAAGGGGGCCAGCTTTCTTT
v_gene: TRBV6-2/TRBV6-3; d_gene: .; abundance: .; j_gene: TRBJ1-5; CDR3aa: CASSYLIGAQPQHF; CDR3nt: TGTGCCAGCAGTTACCTCATTGGGGCTCAGCCCCAGCATTTT
v_gene: TRBV28; d_gene: .; abundance: .; j_gene: TRBJ2-5; CDR3aa: CASRRGVETQYF; CDR3nt: TGTGCCAGCAGGAGGGGCGTGGAGACCCAGTACTTC
v_gene: TRBV27; d_gene: .; abundance: .; j_gene: TRBJ2-1; CDR3aa: CATTRWGEQFF; CDR3nt: TGTGCCACCACCAGGTGGGGTGAGCAGTTCTTC
v_gene: TRBV7-2; d_gene: .; abundance: .; j_gene: TRBJ1-5; CDR3aa: CASSQGAGPQPQHF; CDR3nt: TGTGCCAGCAGCCAAGGGGCAGGACCCCAGCCCCAGCATTTT
v_gene: TRBV4-2; d_gene: .; abundance: .; j_gene: TRBJ1-4; CDR3aa: CASSQEPGGRNEKLFF; CDR3nt: TGTGCCAGCAGCCAAGAGCCCGGGGGTCGTAATGAAAAACTGTTTTTT
v_gene: TRBV15; d_gene: .; abundance: .; j_gene: TRBJ1-1; CDR3aa: CATSRDLAVLNTEAFF; CDR3nt: TGTGCCACCAGCAGAGATCTTGCGGTCTTGAACACTGAAGCTTTCTTT
v_gene: TRBV7-1; d_gene: TRBD2; abundance: .; j_gene: TRBJ2-7; CDR3aa: CAMTGGDGSTKQYF; CDR3nt: TGTGCCATGACGGGGGGGGACGGTTCTACGAAGCAGTACTTC
v_gene: TRBV5-4; d_gene: .; abundance: .; j_gene: TRBJ2-2; CDR3aa: CASSAGIPEGPGELFF; CDR3nt: TGTGCCAGCAGCGCCGGGATCCCAGAGGGTCCGGGGGAGCTGTTTTTT
v_gene: TRBV12-3/TRBV12-4; d_gene: .; abundance: few; j_gene: TRBJ2-5; CDR3aa: CASSLQVSSKTQYF; CDR3nt: TGTGCCAGCAGTTTACAAGTTAGCTCAAAGACCCAGTACTTC
v_gene: TRBV29-1; d_gene: .; abundance: few; j_gene: TRBJ2-7; CDR3aa: CSVGGRTEAYEQYF; CDR3nt: TGCAGCGTTGGCGGTCGGACTGAAGCCTACGAGCAGTACTTC
v_gene: TRBV6-1; d_gene: .; abundance: few; j_gene: TRBJ1-5; CDR3aa: CASAAGGGNQPQHF; CDR3nt: TGTGCCAGCGCCGCGGGGGGGGGCAATCAGCCCCAGCATTTT
v_gene: TRBV7-8; d_gene: .; abundance: many; j_gene: TRBJ1-2; CDR3aa: CASSLARAGEGYTF; CDR3nt: TGTGCCAGCAGCTTAGCGCGGGCAGGGGAGGGCTACACCTTC
v_gene: TRBV4-1; d_gene: TRBD1; abundance: .; j_gene: TRBJ2-1; CDR3aa: CASSQVPLPTGLGEQFF; CDR3nt: TGCGCCAGCAGCCAAGTTCCCCTGCCGACAGGGCTAGGTGAGCAGTTCTTC
v_gene: TRBV28; d_gene: .; abundance: .; j_gene: TRBJ1-6; CDR3aa: CASTPRGGSPLHF; CDR3nt: TGTGCCAGCACCCCCAGAGGCGGTTCACCCCTCCACTTT
v_gene: TRBV7-9; d_gene: .; abundance: .; j_gene: TRBJ2-7; CDR3aa: CASSFQTYEQYF; CDR3nt: TGTGCCAGCAGCTTCCAGACCTACGAGCAGTACTTC
v_gene: TRBV7-2; d_gene: .; abundance: few; j_gene: TRBJ2-6; CDR3aa: CASSLFLAPGANVLTF; CDR3nt: TGTGCCAGCAGCTTATTTCTAGCGCCCGGGGCCAACGTCCTGACTTTC
v_gene: TRBV19; d_gene: .; abundance: few; j_gene: TRBJ1-4; CDR3aa: CASSMFSGSSSNEKLFF; CDR3nt: TGTGCCAGTAGTATGTTTTCTGGGTCGTCGTCTAATGAAAAACTGTTTTTT